This TCR beta chain was profiled in a study of blood T cell repertoires in COVID-19. About the research overall: In each case, the material was cDNA or gDNA derived from T cells, B-cell-depleted T cells, or PBMCs.

This clone was detected only once. In the original processing: Using reference gene primer amplification, nucleated cell counts were estimated. Sequencing was performed with immunoSEQ multiplex PCR; in TCRdb, only in-frame clones are kept and a portion is missing. V and J calls and clone size are as listed in that table; D and trimming were resolved from the DNA. The sample includes approximately 140,000 clones, about four fifths seen only once; the top ten take 3.4%. V was pared by 2 bases and J by 4 bases, with 11 bases between. The CDR3 covers 14 residues. Germline CDR1 reads SGHAT; CDR2 reads FQNNGV.

The chain uses TRBV11-2 and TRBJ2-5; D gene ambiguous. Sequences were obtained from PBMCs or T cells enriched from blood (not recorded which). This TCR derives from a woman in her forties or fifties with acute COVID-19. The DNA for the CDR3 is TGTGCCAGCAGCTTAAGTCCAGGTGGAGAGACCCAGTACTTC. Amino acids: CASSLSPGGETQYF.